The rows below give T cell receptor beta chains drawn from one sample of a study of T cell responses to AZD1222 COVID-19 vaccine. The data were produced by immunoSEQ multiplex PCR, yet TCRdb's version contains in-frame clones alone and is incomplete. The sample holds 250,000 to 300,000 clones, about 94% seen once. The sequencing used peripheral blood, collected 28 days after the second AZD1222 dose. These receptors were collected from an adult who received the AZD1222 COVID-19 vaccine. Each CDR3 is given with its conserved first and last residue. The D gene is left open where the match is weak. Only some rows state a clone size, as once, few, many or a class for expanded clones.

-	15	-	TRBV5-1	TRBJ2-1	CASSFSGHSYNEQFF	TGCGCCAGCAGCTTCAGCGGACACTCCTACAATGAGCAGTTCTTC
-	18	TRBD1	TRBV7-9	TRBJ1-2	CASSSATGTGVDYQGYTF	TGTGCCAGCAGCTCGGCAACGGGGACAGGGGTGGACTATCAGGGCTACACCTTC
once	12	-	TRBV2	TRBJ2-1	CTRREGGNEQFF	TGTACCCGCAGGGAAGGGGGCAATGAGCAGTTCTTC
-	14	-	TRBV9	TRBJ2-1	CASSVQAYFNEQFF	TGTGCCAGCAGCGTACAAGCCTATTTCAATGAGCAGTTCTTC
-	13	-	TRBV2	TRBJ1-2	CASIVRDLDGYTF	TGTGCCAGCATTGTAAGGGACTTGGATGGCTACACCTTC
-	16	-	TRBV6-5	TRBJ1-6	CASSYSISRSDSPLHF	TGTGCCAGCAGTTACTCGATTTCCAGGTCCGATTCACCCCTCCACTTT
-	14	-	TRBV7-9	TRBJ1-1	CASRPGHRGTEAFF	TGTGCCAGCAGACCAGGACACCGGGGCACTGAAGCTTTCTTT
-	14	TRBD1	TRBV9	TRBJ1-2	CASSVTGQGTSYTF	TGTGCCAGCAGCGTTACGGGACAGGGGACGAGCTACACCTTC
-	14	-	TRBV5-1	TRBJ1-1	CASSLETKNTEAFF	TGCGCCAGCAGCTTGGAGACAAAGAACACTGAAGCTTTCTTT
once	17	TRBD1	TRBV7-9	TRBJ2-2	CASSPISVDRGAGELFF	TGTGCCAGCAGCCCGATCTCTGTGGACAGGGGGGCCGGGGAGCTGTTTTTT
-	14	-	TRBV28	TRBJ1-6	CASSFGQGPSPLHF	TGTGCCAGCAGTTTTGGGCAGGGCCCTTCACCCCTCCACTTT
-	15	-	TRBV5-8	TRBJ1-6	CASRFTGTYNSPLHF	TGTGCCAGCAGGTTTACCGGGACCTATAACTCACCCCTCCACTTT